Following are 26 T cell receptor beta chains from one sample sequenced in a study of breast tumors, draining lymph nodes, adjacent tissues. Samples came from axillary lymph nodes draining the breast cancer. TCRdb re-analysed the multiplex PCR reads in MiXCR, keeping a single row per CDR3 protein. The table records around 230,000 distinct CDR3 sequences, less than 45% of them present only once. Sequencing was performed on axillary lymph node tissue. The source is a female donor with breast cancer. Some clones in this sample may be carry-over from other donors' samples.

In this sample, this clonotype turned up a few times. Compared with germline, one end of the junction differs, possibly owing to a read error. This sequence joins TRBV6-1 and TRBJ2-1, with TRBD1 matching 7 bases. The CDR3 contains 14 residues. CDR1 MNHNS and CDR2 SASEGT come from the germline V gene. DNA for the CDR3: TGTGCCAGCTGTGACAGGGCGGTATTGAATGAGCAGTTCTTC. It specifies CASCDRAVLNEQFF.

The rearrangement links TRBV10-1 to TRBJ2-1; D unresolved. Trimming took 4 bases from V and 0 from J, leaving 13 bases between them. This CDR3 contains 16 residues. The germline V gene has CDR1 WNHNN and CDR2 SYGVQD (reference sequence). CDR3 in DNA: TGCGCCAGCAGTGGGTCCAGGATAAGCTCCTACAATGAGCAGTTCTTC. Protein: CASSGSRISSYNEQFF.

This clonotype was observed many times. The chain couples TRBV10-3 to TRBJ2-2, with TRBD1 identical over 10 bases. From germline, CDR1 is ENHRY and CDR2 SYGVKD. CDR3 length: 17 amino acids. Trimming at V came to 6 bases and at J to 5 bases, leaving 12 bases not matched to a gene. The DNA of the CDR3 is TGTGCCATCAGCCCCCGGGACAGGGGAAGAGGGACCGGGGAGCTGTTTTTT. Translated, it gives CAISPRDRGRGTGELFF.

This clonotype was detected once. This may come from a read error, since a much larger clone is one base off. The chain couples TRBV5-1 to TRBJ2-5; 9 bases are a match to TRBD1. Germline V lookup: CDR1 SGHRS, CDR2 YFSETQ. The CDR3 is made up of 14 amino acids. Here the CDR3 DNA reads TGCGCCAGCAGCTTTGGGACAGGGCAAGAGACCCGGTACTTC. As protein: CASSFGTGQETRYF.

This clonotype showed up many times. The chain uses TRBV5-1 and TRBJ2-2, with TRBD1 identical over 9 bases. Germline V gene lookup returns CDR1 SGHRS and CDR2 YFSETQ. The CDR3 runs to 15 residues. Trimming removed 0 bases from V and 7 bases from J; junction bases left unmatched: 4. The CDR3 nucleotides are TGCGCCAGCAGCTTGGAGGGACAGGGAGACGGGGAGCTGTTTTTT. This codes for CASSLEGQGDGELFF.

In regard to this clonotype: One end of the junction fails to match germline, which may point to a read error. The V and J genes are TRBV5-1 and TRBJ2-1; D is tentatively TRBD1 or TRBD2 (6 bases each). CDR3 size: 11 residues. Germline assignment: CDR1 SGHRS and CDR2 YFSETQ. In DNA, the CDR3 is TGCGCCAGCAACGGGGTTGGGGGGCAGCTCTTC. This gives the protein CASNGVGGQLF. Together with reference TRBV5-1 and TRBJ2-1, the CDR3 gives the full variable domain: KAGVTQTPRYLIKTRGQQVTLSCSPISGHRSVSWYQQTPGQGLQFLFEYFSETQRNKGNFPGRFSGRQFSNSRSEMNVSTLELGDSALYLCASNGVGGQLFGPGTRLTVL.

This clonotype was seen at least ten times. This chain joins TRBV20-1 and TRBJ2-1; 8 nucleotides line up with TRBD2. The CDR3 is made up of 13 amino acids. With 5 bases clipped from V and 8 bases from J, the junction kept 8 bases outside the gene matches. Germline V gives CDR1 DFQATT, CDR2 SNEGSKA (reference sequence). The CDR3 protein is CSASGGAEDEQFF. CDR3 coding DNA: TGCAGTGCTTCCGGGGGGGCCGAGGATGAGCAGTTCTTC.

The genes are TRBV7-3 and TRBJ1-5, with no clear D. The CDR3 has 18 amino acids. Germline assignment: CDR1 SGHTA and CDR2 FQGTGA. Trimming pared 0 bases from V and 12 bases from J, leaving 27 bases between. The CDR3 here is CASSLTPPQDLLWKHQHF. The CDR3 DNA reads TGTGCCAGCAGCTTAACCCCGCCCCAGGACCTCCTCTGGAAACACCAGCATTTT. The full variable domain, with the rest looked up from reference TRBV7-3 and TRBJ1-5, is GAGVSQTPSNKVTEKGKYVELRCDPISGHTALYWYRQSLGQGPEFLIYFQGTGAADDSGLPNDRFFAVRPEGSVSTLKIQRTERGDSAVYLCASSLTPPQDLLWKHQHFGDGTRLSIL.

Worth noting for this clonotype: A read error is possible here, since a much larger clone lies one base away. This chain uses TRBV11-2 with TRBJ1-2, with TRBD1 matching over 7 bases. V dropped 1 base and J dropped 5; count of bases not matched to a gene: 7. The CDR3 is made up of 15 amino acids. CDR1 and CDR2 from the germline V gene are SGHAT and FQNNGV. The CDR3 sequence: CASSLGRGQGYGYTF. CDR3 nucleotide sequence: TGTGCCAGCAGCTTAGGGAGGGGGCAAGGGTATGGCTACACCTTC.

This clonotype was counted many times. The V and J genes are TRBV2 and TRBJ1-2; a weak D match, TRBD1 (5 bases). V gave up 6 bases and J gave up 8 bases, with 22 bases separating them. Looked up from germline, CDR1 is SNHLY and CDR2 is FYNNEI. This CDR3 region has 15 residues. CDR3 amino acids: CASSRQIRGADGYTF. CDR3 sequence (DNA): TGTGCCAGCAGCAGACAAATCAGAGGGGCGGACGGCTACACCTTC.

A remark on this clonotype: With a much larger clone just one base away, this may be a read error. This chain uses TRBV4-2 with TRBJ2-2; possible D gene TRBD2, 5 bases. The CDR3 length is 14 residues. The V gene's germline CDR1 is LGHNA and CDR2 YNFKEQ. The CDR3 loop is CASSQDSNTGELSF. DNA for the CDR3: TGTGCCAGCAGCCAAGATTCGAACACCGGGGAGCTGTCTTTT.

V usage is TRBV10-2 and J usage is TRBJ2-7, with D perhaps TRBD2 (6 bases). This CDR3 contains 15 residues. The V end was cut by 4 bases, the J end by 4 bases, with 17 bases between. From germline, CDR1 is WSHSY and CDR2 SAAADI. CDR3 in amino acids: CASSGSPGLLYEQYF. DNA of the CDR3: TGCGCCAGCAGTGGGTCGCCGGGACTCCTATACGAGCAGTACTTC.

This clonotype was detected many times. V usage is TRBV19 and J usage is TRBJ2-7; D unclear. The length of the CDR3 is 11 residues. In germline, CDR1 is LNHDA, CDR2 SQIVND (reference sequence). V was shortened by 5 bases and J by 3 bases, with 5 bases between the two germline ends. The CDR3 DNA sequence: TGTGCCAGTAGTTGGGGCTACGAGCAGTACTTC. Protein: CASSWGYEQYF.

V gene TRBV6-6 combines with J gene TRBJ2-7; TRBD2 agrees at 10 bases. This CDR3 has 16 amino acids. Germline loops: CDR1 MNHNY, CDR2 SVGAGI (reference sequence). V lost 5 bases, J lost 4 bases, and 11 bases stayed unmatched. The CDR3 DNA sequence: TGTGCCAGCAGTGAAGGTAAGAAGCGGGGGGGTTACGAGCAGTACTTC. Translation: CASSEGKKRGGYEQYF.

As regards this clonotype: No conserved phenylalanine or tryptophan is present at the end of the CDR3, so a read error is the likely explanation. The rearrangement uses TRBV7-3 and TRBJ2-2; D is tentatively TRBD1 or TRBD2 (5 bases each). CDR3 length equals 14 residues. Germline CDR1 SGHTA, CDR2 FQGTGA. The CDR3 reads CASGLGRDGRELFS. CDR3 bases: TGTGCCAGCGGCTTGGGACGGGATGGCAGGGAGCTGTTTTCT.

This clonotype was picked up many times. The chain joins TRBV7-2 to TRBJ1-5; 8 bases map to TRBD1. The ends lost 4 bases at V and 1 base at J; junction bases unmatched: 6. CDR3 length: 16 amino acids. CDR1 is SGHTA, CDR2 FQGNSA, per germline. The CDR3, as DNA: TGTGCCAGCAGCTCAGTGACAGGGGTGAGCAATCAGCCCCAGCATTTT. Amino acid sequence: CASSSVTGVSNQPQHF.

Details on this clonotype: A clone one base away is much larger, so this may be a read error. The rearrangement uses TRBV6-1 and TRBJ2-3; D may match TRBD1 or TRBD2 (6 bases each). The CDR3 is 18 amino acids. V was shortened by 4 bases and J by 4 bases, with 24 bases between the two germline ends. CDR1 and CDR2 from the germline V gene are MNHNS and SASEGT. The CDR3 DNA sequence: TGTGCCAGCAGTGCGATGAGAGCGGGTGGGGGGCGGGCAGATACGCAGTATTTT. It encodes CASSAMRAGGGRADTQYF.

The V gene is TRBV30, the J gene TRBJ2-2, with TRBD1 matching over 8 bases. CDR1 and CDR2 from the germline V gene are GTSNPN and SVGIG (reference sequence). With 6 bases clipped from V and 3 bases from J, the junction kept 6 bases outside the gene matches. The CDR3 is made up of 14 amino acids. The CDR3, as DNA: TGTGCCTGTACGGGACAGGCGGACACCGGGGAGCTGTTTTTT. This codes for CACTGQADTGELFF.

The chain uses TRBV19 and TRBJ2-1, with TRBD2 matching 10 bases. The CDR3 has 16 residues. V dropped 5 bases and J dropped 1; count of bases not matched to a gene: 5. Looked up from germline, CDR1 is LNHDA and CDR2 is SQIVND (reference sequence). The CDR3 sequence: CASSVSSGSSYNEQFF. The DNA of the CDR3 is TGTGCCAGTAGTGTCTCTAGCGGGAGTTCCTACAATGAGCAGTTCTTC.

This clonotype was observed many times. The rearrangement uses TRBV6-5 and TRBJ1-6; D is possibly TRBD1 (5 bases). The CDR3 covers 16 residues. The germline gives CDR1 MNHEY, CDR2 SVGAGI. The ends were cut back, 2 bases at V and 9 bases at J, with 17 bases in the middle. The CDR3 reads CASSYDFQGRGSPLHF. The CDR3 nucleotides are TGTGCCAGCAGTTACGATTTCCAGGGCCGCGGTTCACCCCTCCACTTT.

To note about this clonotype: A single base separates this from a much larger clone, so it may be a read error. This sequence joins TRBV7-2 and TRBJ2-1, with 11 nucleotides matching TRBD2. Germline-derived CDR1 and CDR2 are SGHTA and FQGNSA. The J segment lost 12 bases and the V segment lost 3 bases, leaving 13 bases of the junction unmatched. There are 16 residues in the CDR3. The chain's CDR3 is CASSLQASGRWGGQFF. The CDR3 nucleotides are TGTGCCAGCAGCTTGCAGGCTAGCGGGAGGTGGGGTGGGCAGTTCTTC.

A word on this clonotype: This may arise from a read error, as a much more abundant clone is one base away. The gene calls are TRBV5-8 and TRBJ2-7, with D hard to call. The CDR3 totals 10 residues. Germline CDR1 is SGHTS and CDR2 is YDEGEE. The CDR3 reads CASSFREPYF. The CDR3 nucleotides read TGTGCCAGCAGCTTCCGCGAGCCGTACTTC. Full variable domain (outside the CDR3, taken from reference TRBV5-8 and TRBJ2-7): EAGVTQSPTHLIKTRGQQATLRCSPISGHTSVYWYQQALGLGLQFLLWYDEGEERNRGNFPPRFSGRQFPNYSSELNVNALELEDSALYLCASSFREPYFGPGTRLTVT.

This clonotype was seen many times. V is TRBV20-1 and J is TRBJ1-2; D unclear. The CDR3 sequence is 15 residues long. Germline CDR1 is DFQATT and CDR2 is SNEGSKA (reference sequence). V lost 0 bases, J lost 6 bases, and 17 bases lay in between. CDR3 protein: CSARDIKGNSDGYTF. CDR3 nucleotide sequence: TGCAGTGCTAGAGATATCAAGGGAAATTCGGATGGCTACACCTTC.

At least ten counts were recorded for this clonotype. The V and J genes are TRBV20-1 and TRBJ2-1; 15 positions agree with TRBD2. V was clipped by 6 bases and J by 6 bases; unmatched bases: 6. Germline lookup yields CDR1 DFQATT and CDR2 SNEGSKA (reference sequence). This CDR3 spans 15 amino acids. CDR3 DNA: TGCAGTGCGGACGGACTAGCGGGAGGGCGCAATGAGCAGTTCTTC. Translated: CSADGLAGGRNEQFF.

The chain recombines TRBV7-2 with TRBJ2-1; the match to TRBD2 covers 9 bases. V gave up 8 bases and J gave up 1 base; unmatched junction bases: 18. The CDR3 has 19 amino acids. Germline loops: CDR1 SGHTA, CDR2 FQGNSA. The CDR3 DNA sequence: TGTGCCAGCTCACCTACGACTGGGCGGGGGGGGCGGTCCTACAATGAGCAGTTCTTC. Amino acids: CASSPTTGRGGRSYNEQFF.

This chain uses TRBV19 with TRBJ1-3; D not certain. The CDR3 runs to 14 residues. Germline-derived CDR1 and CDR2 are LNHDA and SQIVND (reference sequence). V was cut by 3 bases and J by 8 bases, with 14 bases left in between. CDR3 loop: CASSMQREWYTIYF. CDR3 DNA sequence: TGTGCCAGTAGTATGCAAAGGGAGTGGTACACCATATATTTT.